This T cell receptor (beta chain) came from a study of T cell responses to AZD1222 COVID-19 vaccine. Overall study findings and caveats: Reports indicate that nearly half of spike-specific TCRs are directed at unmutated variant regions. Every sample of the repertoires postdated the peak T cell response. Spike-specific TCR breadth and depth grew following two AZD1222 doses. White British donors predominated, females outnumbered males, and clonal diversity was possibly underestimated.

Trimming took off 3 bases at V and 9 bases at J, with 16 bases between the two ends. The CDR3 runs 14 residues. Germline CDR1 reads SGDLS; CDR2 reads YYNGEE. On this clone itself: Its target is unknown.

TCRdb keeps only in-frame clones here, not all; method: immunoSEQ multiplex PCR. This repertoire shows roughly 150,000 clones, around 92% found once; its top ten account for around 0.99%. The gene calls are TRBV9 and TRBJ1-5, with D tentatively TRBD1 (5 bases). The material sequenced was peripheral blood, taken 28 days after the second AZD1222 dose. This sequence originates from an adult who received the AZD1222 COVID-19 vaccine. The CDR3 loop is CASSGGDLLGPQHF. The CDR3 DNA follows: TGTGCCAGCAGCGGGGGGGACCTCTTAGGGCCCCAGCATTTT.